This T cell receptor beta chain was found in a study of beta chain features in type 1 diabetes. Sequenced material consisted of expressed TCRB transcripts (all of the isolated RNA was reverse transcribed). Measured with immunoSEQ multiplex PCR; TCRdb has only the in-frame clones, and not every one. The sample comprises about half a million clones, about 30% of which are singletons, and 0.065% rests with the top ten. This clone was seen more than once but under ten times. Its target is unknown. Study-level findings and limits: All four CD4+ subsets from Type 1 diabetes patients carried moderately but significantly shorter TCRB CDR3s.

This TCR came from a man aged 18 to 29 in good health. The sequencing input was naive CD4+ T cells from blood.

CDR3 loop: CASSLAGVGNEQFF. CDR3 nucleotides: TGTGCCAGCAGCTTAGCGGGAGTAGGGAATGAGCAGTTCTTC. This sequence joins TRBV11-2 and TRBJ2-1, with D possibly TRBD2 on 6 matching bases. The V and J ends lost 1 base and 7 bases respectively, with 11 bases between them. Looked up from germline, CDR1 is SGHAT and CDR2 is FQNNGV. This CDR3 has 14 residues. Filled out from reference TRBV11-2 and TRBJ2-1, the complete variable domain reads EAGVAQSPRYKIIEKRQSVAFWCNPISGHATLYWYQQILGQGPKLLIQFQNNGVVDDSQLPKDRFSAERLKGVDSTLKIQPAKLEDSAVYLCASSLAGVGNEQFFGPGTRLTVL.